This is a list of T cell receptor beta chains from one sample in a study of T cell responses to AZD1222 COVID-19 vaccine. Some clones are missing from TCRdb's copy, which holds only in-frame ones; the method was immunoSEQ multiplex PCR. The table has some 160,000 clones, roughly 90% seen once; the top ten hold around 1.8%. This specimen consisted of peripheral blood, obtained 28 days after the second AZD1222 dose. Source of these receptors: an adult who received the AZD1222 COVID-19 vaccine. CDR3s include the opening cysteine and the closing phenylalanine or tryptophan. The D gene is left open where the match is weak. Clone sizes are given selectively: once, few, many, or a class where the clone is expanded.

-,-,14,TRBJ2-7,TRBV5-1,CASSLPGTVGEQYF,TGCGCCAGCAGCTTGCCAGGGACCGTTGGCGAGCAGTACTTC
TRBD1,-,15,TRBJ2-1,TRBV30,CAWSSGTGAYNEQFF,TGTGCCTGGAGTTCCGGGACAGGGGCCTACAATGAGCAGTTCTTC
-,-,14,TRBJ2-3,TRBV24-1,CATSEGGHRDTQYF,TGTGCCACCAGTGAGGGGGGACACCGAGATACGCAGTATTTT
-,few,14,TRBJ1-2,TRBV6-6,CASSYGVRGGGYTF,TGTGCCAGCAGTTACGGAGTAAGAGGCGGCGGCTACACCTTC
-,-,13,TRBJ1-6,TRBV3-1/TRBV3-2,CASSQGPVRALHF,TGTGCCAGCAGCCAAGGCCCGGTTAGGGCCCTCCACTTT
-,-,14,TRBJ1-2,TRBV19,CASSIAAANYGYTF,TGTGCCAGTAGTATAGCCGCCGCTAACTATGGCTACACCTTC
-,-,17,TRBJ2-3,TRBV27,CASIQSGGGRPTDTQYF,TGTGCCAGCATCCAATCGGGGGGCGGGAGACCCACAGATACGCAGTATTTT
TRBD2,-,15,TRBJ2-1,TRBV9,CASSPGLAAYNEQFF,TGTGCCAGCAGCCCCGGACTAGCGGCCTACAATGAGCAGTTCTTC
TRBD2,-,15,TRBJ2-7,TRBV6-1,CASSEAWVAGYEQYF,TGTGCCAGCAGTGAAGCATGGGTAGCGGGATACGAGCAGTACTTC
-,-,10,TRBJ1-5,TRBV6-5,CARGPQPQHF,TGTGCCAGGGGCCCTCAGCCCCAGCATTTT
-,-,15,TRBJ2-1,TRBV4-1,CASNTPGGLSGEQFF,TGCGCCAGCAACACCCCCGGCGGGCTTTCGGGTGAGCAGTTCTTC
TRBD2,-,16,TRBJ2-1,TRBV6-1,CASSEGAGGAYNEQFF,TGTGCCAGCAGTGAAGGAGCGGGGGGCGCCTACAATGAGCAGTTCTTC
TRBD1,-,14,TRBJ2-5,TRBV5-6,CASSLTGVGETQYF,TGTGCCAGCAGCTTAACAGGGGTGGGGGAAACCCAGTACTTC
TRBD1,-,14,TRBJ1-2,TRBV28,CASSFDRGVYGYTF,TGTGCCAGCAGTTTTGACAGGGGGGTCTATGGCTACACCTTC
-,-,14,TRBJ1-1,TRBV6-6,CASKKETMNTEAFF,TGTGCCAGCAAAAAAGAAACCATGAACACTGAAGCTTTCTTT
-,-,13,TRBJ2-1,TRBV4-2,CASSQDAPDEQFF,TGTGCCAGCAGCCAAGATGCCCCCGATGAGCAGTTCTTC
-,few,12,TRBJ2-5,TRBV3-1/TRBV3-2,CASSRAGLAQYF,TGTGCCAGCAGCCGGGCGGGCCTAGCCCAGTACTTC
-,-,16,TRBJ2-2,TRBV3-1/TRBV3-2,CASSQGGRGANGELFF,TGTGCCAGCAGCCAAGGAGGTCGGGGGGCAAACGGGGAGCTGTTTTTT
-,-,13,TRBJ1-2,TRBV3-1/TRBV3-2,CASSQGLGDGYTF,TGTGCCAGCAGCCAGGGCCTAGGGGATGGCTACACCTTC
-,-,14,TRBJ1-1,TRBV5-5,CASSLGGGDTEAFF,TGTGCCAGCAGCCTTGGAGGGGGGGACACTGAAGCTTTCTTT